The present entry profiles one TCR beta chain with its context. The sample comes from a study of early T cells in non-severe SARS-CoV-2 infection. Whole-study context: Chains from this unsorted whole-blood bulk RNA could not be paired.

CDR1 and CDR2 (germline): SQVTM, ANQGSEA. Trimming cost V 5 bases and J 7 bases, with 11 bases left between them. The length of the CDR3 is 12 residues. Separate cDNA molecules each had unique molecular identifiers attached to them. Each CDR3 protein is one row after TCRdb ran MiXCR on the 5' RACE reads. The sample has 64,000 or so distinct CDR3 sequences, around 13% seen once; the top ten hold 1.2% to 1.5%. The rearrangement links TRBV29-1 to TRBJ1-4; D is unclear. The material was whole blood, obtained at baseline. The source of this sequence is an adult who was a healthcare worker with PCR-confirmed SARS-CoV-2 infection or an uninfected control (not recorded which). The CDR3 protein is CSVTGFGEKLFF. DNA for the CDR3: TGCAGCGTTACGGGGTTTGGTGAAAAACTGTTTTTT.